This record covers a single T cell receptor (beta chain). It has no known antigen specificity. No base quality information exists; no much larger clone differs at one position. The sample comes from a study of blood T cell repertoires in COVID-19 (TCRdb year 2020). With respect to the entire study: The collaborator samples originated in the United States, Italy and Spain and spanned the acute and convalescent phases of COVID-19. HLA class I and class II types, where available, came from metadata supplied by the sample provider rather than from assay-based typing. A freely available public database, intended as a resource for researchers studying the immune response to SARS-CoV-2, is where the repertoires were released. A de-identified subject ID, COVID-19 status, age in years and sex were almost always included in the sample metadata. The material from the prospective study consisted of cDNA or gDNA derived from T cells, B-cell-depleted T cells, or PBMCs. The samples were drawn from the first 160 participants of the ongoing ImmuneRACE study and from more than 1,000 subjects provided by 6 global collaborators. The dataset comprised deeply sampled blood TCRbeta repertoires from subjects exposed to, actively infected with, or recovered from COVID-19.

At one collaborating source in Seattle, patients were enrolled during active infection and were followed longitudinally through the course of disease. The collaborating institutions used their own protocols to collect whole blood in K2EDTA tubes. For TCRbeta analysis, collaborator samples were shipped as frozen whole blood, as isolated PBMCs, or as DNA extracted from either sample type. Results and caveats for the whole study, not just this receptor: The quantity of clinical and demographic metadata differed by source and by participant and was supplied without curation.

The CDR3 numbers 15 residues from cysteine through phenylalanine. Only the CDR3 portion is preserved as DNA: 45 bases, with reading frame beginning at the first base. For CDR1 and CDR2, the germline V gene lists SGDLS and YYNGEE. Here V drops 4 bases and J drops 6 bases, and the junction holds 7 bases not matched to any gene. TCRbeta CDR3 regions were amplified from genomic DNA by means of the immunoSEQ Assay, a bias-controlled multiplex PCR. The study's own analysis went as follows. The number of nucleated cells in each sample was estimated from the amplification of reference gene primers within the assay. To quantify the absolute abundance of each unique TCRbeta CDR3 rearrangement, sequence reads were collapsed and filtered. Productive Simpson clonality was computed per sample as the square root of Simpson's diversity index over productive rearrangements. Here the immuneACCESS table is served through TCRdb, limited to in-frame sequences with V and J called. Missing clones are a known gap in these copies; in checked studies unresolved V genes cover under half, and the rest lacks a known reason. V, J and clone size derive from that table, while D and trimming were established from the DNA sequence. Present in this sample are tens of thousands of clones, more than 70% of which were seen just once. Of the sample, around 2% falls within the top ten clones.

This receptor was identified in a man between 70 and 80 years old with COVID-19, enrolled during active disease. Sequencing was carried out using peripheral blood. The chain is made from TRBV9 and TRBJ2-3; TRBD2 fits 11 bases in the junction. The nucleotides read TGTGCCAGCAGCACTCGGACTAGCGGGTGGGATACGCAGTATTTT. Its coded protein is CASSTRTSGWDTQYF.